The 26 T cell receptor beta chains in this list originate from one sample, sequenced in a study of regulatory T cells in long-lasting Graves disease. iRepertoire HTBI primers and Arm-PCR of CDR3 regions built TCR beta libraries. TCRdb called the multiplex PCR reads again in MiXCR, with one record for every CDR3 protein. The table has 350,000 to 500,000 distinct CDR3 sequences, roughly 15% seen once. The time point was: newly diagnosed GD, antithyroid drugs for less than 3 months. There was RNA extracted from PBMCs, and the TCR library was made from it. The same sample was also used in a study of T cells in Graves' hyperthyroidism and ophthalmopathy.

The sequencing here drew on peripheral blood mononuclear cells (PBMCs), taken at new diagnosis, from a patient treated with antithyroid drugs. The source is a woman aged 18-29 years with Graves disease.

The chain recombines TRBV20-1 with TRBJ2-7, with TRBD2 matching 7 bases. The J segment lost 0 bases and the V segment lost 3 bases, leaving 8 bases of the junction unmatched. The CDR3 contains 15 residues. Germline assignment: CDR1 DFQATT and CDR2 SNEGSKA (reference sequence). CDR3 nucleotides: TGCAGTGCTAGTACCCCTAGCGGAAGCTCCTACGAGCAGTACTTC. This sequence encodes CSASTPSGSSYEQYF.

This chain uses TRBV29-1 with TRBJ1-5; D uncertain. The CDR3 totals 15 residues. The V gene's germline CDR1 is SQVTM and CDR2 ANQGSEA. V lost 8 bases, J lost 2 bases, and 19 bases lay in between. The CDR3 DNA is TGCAGCCCTCGGCATTCGGACGAGGGCAATCAGCCCCAGCATTTT. Translated, it gives CSPRHSDEGNQPQHF.

The rearrangement joins TRBV16 to TRBJ1-2; D ambiguous. Germline values: CDR1 KGHSY, CDR2 FQNENV. The CDR3 length is 12 residues. Trimming left V 4 bases short and J 8 bases short, with 11 bases between. This chain's CDR3 is CASSLTINGYTF. The CDR3 DNA sequence: TGTGCCAGCAGCCTTACTATTAACGGCTACACCTTC.

The chain recombines TRBV28 with TRBJ2-5; 8 bases match TRBD2. The J call is in doubt because the DNA end fits TRBJ2-1 better. Germline V gene data show CDR1 as MDHEN and CDR2 as SYDVKM. This CDR3 comprises 17 residues. The CDR3 region has the DNA TGTGCCAGCAGTTCAGATTACGGGACTAGAACCCCCAATGAGCAGTTCTTC. Translation gives CASSSDYGTRTPNEQFF.

This clonotype was counted many times. This sequence joins TRBV24-1 and TRBJ2-7; D may be TRBD1 (7 bases). The CDR3 has 21 amino acids. V gave up 0 bases and J gave up 1 base, with 27 bases separating them. Germline CDR1 KGHDR, CDR2 SFDVKD. The CDR3 DNA reads as TGTGCCACCAGTGATTTGCAAGGAGATCCTCTCGAGCAGGGGGGTTCCTACGAGCAGTACTTC. This translates into CATSDLQGDPLEQGGSYEQYF.

There are many counts of this clonotype. The chain links TRBV9 to TRBJ2-1, with D unclear. V was shortened by 2 bases and J by 0 bases, with 12 bases between the two germline ends. The germline V gene has CDR1 SGDLS and CDR2 YYNGEE. This CDR3 spans 16 amino acids. The CDR3 nucleotides read TGTGCCAGCAGCGTTCGCGGTCAAAGCTCCTACAATGAGCAGTTCTTC. Protein sequence: CASSVRGQSSYNEQFF. The full variable domain, its missing parts supplied by reference TRBV9 and TRBJ2-1, is DSGVTQTPKHLITATGQRVTLRCSPRSGDLSVYWYQQSLDQGLQFLIQYYNGEERAKGNILERFSAQQFPDLHSELNLSSLELGDSALYFCASSVRGQSSYNEQFFGPGTRLTVL.

This clonotype appeared a few times. The chain carries TRBV12-3 or TRBV12-4 and TRBJ1-5; D not certain. The CDR3 loop spans 11 amino acids. V lost 5 bases and J 10 bases, leaving 9 bases between the germline ends. The CDR3: CASSSGSPQHF. The DNA for the CDR3 is TGTGCCAGCAGTAGCGGTAGCCCCCAGCATTTT.

A note on this clonotype: This may stem from a read error, because a much larger clone lies one nucleotide away. The rearrangement links TRBV5-1 to TRBJ2-1; 14 bases are shared with TRBD2. The CDR3 covers 14 residues. Trimming cost V 6 bases and J 10 bases; bases outside gene matches: 6. Germline V gene sequence: CDR1 SGHRS, CDR2 YFSETQ. CDR3 region: CASNPGLAGDEQFF. The CDR3 DNA reads as TGCGCCAGCAACCCGGGACTAGCGGGAGACGAGCAGTTCTTC.

The rearrangement links TRBV7-9 to TRBJ2-7; tentative D call: TRBD2 (6 bases). CDR3 length equals 14 residues. V lost 4 bases and J lost 3, with 13 bases in between. Looked up from germline, CDR1 is SEHNR and CDR2 is FQNEAQ (reference sequence). DNA for the CDR3: TGTGCCAGCAGCTCGGGACTCAAACTCTACGAGCAGTACTTC. As protein: CASSSGLKLYEQYF.

In regard to this clonotype: This may be a read error, as it is one base from a much larger clone. V is TRBV2 and J is TRBJ2-7; D may be TRBD2 (5 bases). Germline CDR1 SNHLY, CDR2 FYNNEI. The CDR3 consists of 14 residues. The V end was cut by 5 bases, the J end by 3 bases, with 14 bases between. The CDR3 region is CASSFQLGGYEQYF. DNA for the CDR3: TGTGCCAGCAGTTTCCAGCTCGGAGGCTACGAGCAGTACTTC.

The chain couples TRBV18 to TRBJ2-3; D is ambiguous. Germline V CDR1 and CDR2: KGHSH, LQKENI. V was shortened by 2 bases and J by 0 bases, with 9 bases between the two germline ends. The CDR3 has 15 amino acids. The CDR3 protein is CASSPSVTSTDTQYF. CDR3 DNA sequence: TGTGCCAGCTCACCAAGCGTCACTAGCACAGATACGCAGTATTTT. The complete variable domain, with remaining parts taken from reference TRBV18 and TRBJ2-3, reads NAGVMQNPRHLVRRRGQEARLRCSPMKGHSHVYWYRQLPEEGLKFMVYLQKENIIDESGMPKERFSAEFPKEGPSILRIQQVVRGDSAAYFCASSPSVTSTDTQYFGPGTRLTVL.

This clonotype was picked up one time. This chain uses TRBV20-1 with TRBJ1-2, with no clear D. CDR1 and CDR2 from the germline V gene are DFQATT and SNEGSKA (reference sequence). The germline V and J ends were trimmed by 4 bases and 0 bases, with 12 bases remaining between them. The CDR3 sequence is 14 residues long. Written as DNA, the CDR3 is TGCAGTGCTAAATCGGACGTACCTAACTATGGCTACACCTTC. This codes for CSAKSDVPNYGYTF.

The table lists this clonotype with many counts. The chain recombines TRBV6-2 or TRBV6-3 with TRBJ2-1; 12 positions match TRBD2. Looked up from germline, CDR1 is MNHEY and CDR2 is SVGEGT. The length of the CDR3 is 19 residues. V lost 0 bases and J lost 5; bases outside the gene matches: 11. As DNA, the CDR3 is TGTGCCAGCAGTTACTCGAGAGGGCAGACTAGCGGGAGAAACAATGAGCAGTTCTTC. It yields the protein CASSYSRGQTSGRNNEQFF.

This clonotype was detected only once. A much larger clone is a single base away; this may be a read error. The chain links TRBV3-1 to TRBJ1-4, with D unclear. Germline V gene lookup returns CDR1 LGHDT and CDR2 YNNKEL (reference sequence). V was shortened by 0 bases and J by 12 bases, with 14 bases between the two germline ends. The CDR3 sequence is 14 residues long. The CDR3 nucleotides are TGTGCCAGCAGCCAAGAAGTTGGGGAAGGAGAACTGTTTTTT. Amino acids: CASSQEVGEGELFF.

Only a few counts were recorded for this clonotype. The chain employs TRBV12-3 or TRBV12-4 and TRBJ2-1, with D perhaps matching TRBD2 (5 bases). This CDR3 comprises 15 residues. The V and J ends lost 3 bases and 12 bases respectively, with 21 bases between them. The CDR3 region is CASSLVGRVQWRQFF. The CDR3 coding sequence is TGTGCCAGCAGTTTGGTCGGGCGGGTTCAATGGAGGCAGTTCTTC.

Many counts were recorded for this clonotype. J is TRBJ2-3 and V is TRBV2, with 8 bases fitting TRBD2. This CDR3 contains 14 residues. Unmatched junction bases numbered 5, after V lost 7 bases and J lost 2 bases. CDR1 is SNHLY and CDR2 is FYNNEI in the germline V gene. The CDR3, as DNA: TGTGCCAGCAAGGCGGGAGGAAACACAGATACGCAGTATTTT. Protein sequence: CASKAGGNTDTQYF. The entire variable domain, with the rest obtained from reference TRBV2 and TRBJ2-3, is as follows: EPEVTQTPSHQVTQMGQEVILRCVPISNHLYFYWYRQILGQKVEFLVSFYNNEISEKSEIFDDQFSVERPDGSNFTLKIRSTKLEDSAMYFCASKAGGNTDTQYFGPGTRLTVL.

The J gene is TRBJ2-1, the V gene TRBV27, with D perhaps TRBD1 or TRBD2 (5 bases each). This CDR3 has 16 amino acids. The ends were cut back, 5 bases at V and 2 bases at J, with 16 bases in the middle. The germline V gene has CDR1 MNHEY and CDR2 SMNVEV (reference sequence). CDR3 amino acids: CASSPNPVGAYNEQFF. CDR3 in DNA: TGTGCCAGCAGTCCGAACCCCGTGGGGGCCTACAATGAGCAGTTCTTC.

This clonotype was observed a few times. The DNA for the CDR3 is TGTGCCAGTAGTAGTGGGACTAGCCCGTTCTTC. Its protein product is CASSSGTSPFF. V and J are TRBV19 and TRBJ2-1, with 9 bases fitting TRBD2. The germline gives CDR1 LNHDA, CDR2 SQIVND (reference sequence). V was pared by 4 bases and J by 15 bases, with 4 bases of the junction left unmatched. This CDR3 has 11 residues.

At least ten counts were recorded for this clonotype. This chain joins TRBV7-2 and TRBJ2-7, with TRBD2 identical over 9 bases. CDR1 is SGHTA and CDR2 is FQGNSA in the germline V gene. J was trimmed by 5 bases and V by 5 bases; bases with no gene match: 10. The CDR3 spans 15 residues. The CDR3, as DNA: TGTGCCAGCAGCGCCACGCCGGGACTAGCCGACGAGCAGTACTTC. This codes for CASSATPGLADEQYF.

In this sample, this clonotype turned up many times. J is TRBJ1-2 and V is TRBV18; D not certain. The V end lost 1 base, the J end lost 3 bases, and 6 bases lay between the germline ends. This CDR3 has 13 amino acids. CDR1 is KGHSH, CDR2 LQKENI, per germline. The chain's CDR3 is CASSPRTDYGYTF. The DNA of the CDR3 is TGTGCCAGCTCACCACGAACTGACTATGGCTACACCTTC.

This clonotype has only a few counts. The germline gene is not matched at one end of the junction; a read error may be the cause. The chain recombines TRBV30 with TRBJ2-1; 9 bases align to TRBD2. The CDR3 length is 14 residues. Germline CDR1 reads GTSNPN; CDR2 reads SVGIG (reference sequence). The CDR3 region is CAWSVLGGRDPPFF. CDR3 DNA sequence: TGCGCCTGGAGTGTACTTGGCGGGAGGGACCCGCCGTTCTTC. Based on the CDR3 plus reference TRBV30 and TRBJ2-1, the full variable domain is SQTIHQWPATLVQPVGSPLSLECTVEGTSNPNLYWYRQAAGRGLQLLFYSVGIGQISSEVPQNLSASRPQDRQFILSSKKLLLSDSGFYLCAWSVLGGRDPPFFGPGTRLTVL.

This rearrangement joins TRBV19 to TRBJ2-3; 7 nucleotides match TRBD2. This CDR3 has 16 amino acids. The V and J ends lost 5 bases and 2 bases, in that order; junction bases with no gene match: 10. Germline V gives CDR1 LNHDA, CDR2 SQIVND (reference sequence). CDR3 amino acids: CASSQGDYHHTDTQYF. CDR3 nucleotides: TGTGCCAGTAGTCAAGGGGACTACCATCACACAGATACGCAGTATTTT.

The genes are TRBV15 and TRBJ2-1, with TRBD2 as a possible D gene (5 bases). From germline, CDR1 is LNHNV and CDR2 YYDKDF (reference sequence). With 4 bases removed from V and 6 bases from J, the gap between germline ends came to 13 bases. The length of the CDR3 is 14 residues. The CDR3 here is CATSTLTRGNEQFF. The CDR3 coding sequence is TGTGCCACCAGCACACTGACCCGGGGCAATGAGCAGTTCTTC.

The J gene is TRBJ2-6, the V gene TRBV18; the match to TRBD1 covers 7 bases. V lost 3 bases and J lost 1; bases outside the gene matches: 6. The CDR3 consists of 17 residues. Germline CDR1 is KGHSH and CDR2 is LQKENI. DNA for the CDR3: TGTGCCAGCTCACCGCTCCCCAGGGGGTCTGGGGCCAACGTCCTGACTTTC. The encoded protein is CASSPLPRGSGANVLTF.

This clonotype showed up many times. The chain has TRBV5-1 and TRBJ2-3, with no clear D. V was clipped by 3 bases and J by 1 base, with 9 bases between them. This CDR3 contains 14 residues. The germline CDR1 and CDR2 sequences are SGHRS and YFSETQ. CDR3 sequence (DNA): TGCGCCAGCAGCTCCCCCGGTCGCACAGATACGCAGTATTTT. Its protein is CASSSPGRTDTQYF.

In its sample, this clonotype was seen many times. This chain uses TRBV18 with TRBJ2-3; 8 nucleotides align to TRBD1. After removal of 3 bases from V and 4 bases from J, the junction contained 3 bases not matched to a gene. Germline V CDR1 and CDR2: KGHSH, LQKENI. The CDR3 has 14 residues. The CDR3, as DNA: TGTGCCAGCTCACCGGACAGGGCGGCAGATACGCAGTATTTT. Protein: CASSPDRAADTQYF. Full variable domain (missing parts from reference TRBV18 and TRBJ2-3): NAGVMQNPRHLVRRRGQEARLRCSPMKGHSHVYWYRQLPEEGLKFMVYLQKENIIDESGMPKERFSAEFPKEGPSILRIQQVVRGDSAAYFCASSPDRAADTQYFGPGTRLTVL.